These 25 T cell receptor beta chains were all obtained from the same sample, sequenced in a study of blood T cell repertoires in COVID-19. Method: immunoSEQ multiplex PCR; TCRdb's copy keeps in-frame clones and lacks some. The sample carries hundreds of thousands of clones, 85% recorded once. Sequences were obtained from peripheral blood. These receptors came from a human donor in a cohort sampled during active COVID-19.

This chain links TRBV19 with TRBJ2-7; tentative D call: TRBD2 (6 bases). Trimming took off 3 bases at V and 3 bases at J, with 18 bases between the two ends. This CDR3 region has 16 residues. The germline V gene encodes CDR1 LNHDA and CDR2 SQIVND (reference sequence). CDR3 nucleotide sequence: TGTGCCAGTAGTATGCACCCACGCCAGGGAGGCTACGAGCAGTACTTC. Protein: CASSMHPRQGGYEQYF. Drawing the rest from reference TRBV19 and TRBJ2-7, the complete variable domain is DGGITQSPKYLFRKEGQNVTLSCEQNLNHDAMYWYRQDPGQGLRLIYYSQIVNDFQKGDIAEGYSVSREKKESFPLTVTSAQKNPTAFYLCASSMHPRQGGYEQYFGPGTRLTVT.

The V gene is TRBV3-1 (or the pseudogene TRBV3-2), the J gene TRBJ2-1; TRBD2 aligns across 9 bases. CDR1 and CDR2 (germline): LGHDT, YNNKEL (reference sequence). This CDR3 region has 15 residues. The V and J ends lost 3 bases and 4 bases, in that order; junction bases with no gene match: 4. CDR3 sequence: CASSQPSGTYNEQFF. CDR3 in DNA: TGTGCCAGCAGCCAGCCTAGCGGGACGTACAATGAGCAGTTCTTC.

The V and J genes are TRBV28 and TRBJ1-5; D is unresolved. This CDR3 comprises 15 residues. CDR1 and CDR2 (germline): MDHEN, SYDVKM. V dropped 6 bases and J dropped 2 bases, with 14 bases sitting between them. CDR3 DNA: TGTGCCAGCAGCCCTCCGGGAAACCGCAATCAGCCCCAGCATTTT. It codes for CASSPPGNRNQPQHF.

The chain carries TRBV19 and TRBJ2-3; weak D call: TRBD2 (6 bases). V dropped 6 bases and J dropped 4 bases, with 14 bases sitting between them. There are 14 residues in the CDR3. The germline gives CDR1 LNHDA, CDR2 SQIVND (reference sequence). For the CDR3, the DNA is TGTGCCAGTAGGATGGGTCGGGAGTCAGATACGCAGTATTTT. Its protein product is CASRMGRESDTQYF.

CDR3 sequence reads: CATGTSGRAEYNEQFF. The CDR3 DNA reads as TGTGCCACGGGGACTAGCGGGAGGGCCGAGTACAATGAGCAGTTCTTC. The rearrangement joins TRBV5-8 to TRBJ2-1, with 16 positions matching TRBD2. The CDR3 is 16 residues long. Trimming took 9 bases from V and 4 from J; bases not matched to a gene: 7. Germline CDR1 SGHTS, CDR2 YDEGEE.

This clone was seen a single time. The chain recombines TRBV19 with TRBJ1-3; D remains unclear. Looked up from germline, CDR1 is LNHDA and CDR2 is SQIVND (reference sequence). Trimming cost V 3 bases and J 4 bases, with 4 bases left between them. The CDR3 length is 12 residues. The CDR3 DNA reads as TGTGCCAGTAGTATTCTGGGAAACACCATATATTTT. Amino acid sequence: CASSILGNTIYF. Full variable domain (remainder filled in from reference TRBV19 and TRBJ1-3): DGGITQSPKYLFRKEGQNVTLSCEQNLNHDAMYWYRQDPGQGLRLIYYSQIVNDFQKGDIAEGYSVSREKKESFPLTVTSAQKNPTAFYLCASSILGNTIYFGEGSWLTVV.

This clone showed up just once. Other DNA sequences in the sample encode the same CDR3. V gene TRBV18 combines with J gene TRBJ2-5; no definite D call. The germline gives CDR1 KGHSH, CDR2 LQKENI. The CDR3 totals 12 residues. V was pared by 3 bases and J by 2 bases, with 4 bases between. The CDR3, as DNA: TGTGCCAGCTCACCCAATCAAGAGACCCAGTACTTC. Protein sequence: CASSPNQETQYF.

This clone was picked up many times. The chain is built from TRBV11-2 and TRBJ1-2; TRBD1 aligns across 11 bases. Per the germline V gene, CDR1 is SGHAT and CDR2 is FQNNGV. CDR3 length: 17 amino acids. After removal of 4 bases from V and 4 bases from J, the junction contained 11 bases not matched to a gene. The CDR3, as DNA: TGTGCCAGCAGCTCCCGGACAGGGGGCTTTCGCGGCTATGGCTACACCTTC. Translation gives CASSSRTGGFRGYGYTF.

The chain is built from TRBV6-2 or TRBV6-3 and TRBJ2-1, with 13 bases matching TRBD2. The CDR3 spans 19 residues. V lost 4 bases and J lost 5; bases outside the gene matches: 14. CDR1 is MNHEY, CDR2 SVGEGT, per germline. CDR3 region: CASSWDRGYGLAGDNEQFF. In DNA form, the CDR3 reads TGTGCCAGCAGTTGGGACAGGGGATATGGACTAGCGGGAGACAATGAGCAGTTCTTC.

The chain uses TRBV19 and TRBJ2-2, with 8 bases that match TRBD2. The V segment lost 6 bases and the J segment 4 bases; nucleotides outside the gene matches: 4. The V gene's germline CDR1 is LNHDA and CDR2 SQIVND (reference sequence). The CDR3 is made up of 14 amino acids. This chain's CDR3 is CASRGTSRTGELFF. The DNA of the CDR3 is TGTGCCAGTAGGGGGACTAGTCGCACCGGGGAGCTGTTTTTT.

As regards this clone: Other DNA sequences within the sample encode an identical CDR3. V and J are TRBV20-1 and TRBJ1-5; 7 bases map to TRBD1. The CDR3 runs to 14 residues. CDR1 is DFQATT, CDR2 SNEGSKA, per germline (reference sequence). With 3 bases clipped from V and 3 bases from J, the junction kept 5 bases outside the gene matches. CDR3 nucleotide sequence: TGCAGTGCTAGTAGGGGACAGTTCAATCAGCCCCAGCATTTT. This translates into CSASRGQFNQPQHF.

The count of this clone is one. The rearrangement uses TRBV7-9 and TRBJ2-1; 8 nucleotides line up with TRBD2. There are 18 residues in the CDR3. The germline V gene has CDR1 SEHNR and CDR2 FQNEAQ (reference sequence). The trim removed 3 bases at V and 6 bases at J, leaving 16 bases unmatched. DNA for the CDR3: TGTGCCAGCAGCTTTATGGGGGGGACCGGGACTAGTATCAATGAGCAGTTCTTC. Protein sequence: CASSFMGGTGTSINEQFF. Based on the CDR3 plus reference TRBV7-9 and TRBJ2-1, the full variable domain is DTGVSQNPRHKITKRGQNVTFRCDPISEHNRLYWYRQTLGQGPEFLTYFQNEAQLEKSRLLSDRFSAERPKGSFSTLEIQRTEQGDSAMYLCASSFMGGTGTSINEQFFGPGTRLTVL.

The rearrangement joins TRBV5-1 to TRBJ1-3; 7 positions match TRBD1. Germline assignment: CDR1 SGHRS and CDR2 YFSETQ. The CDR3 runs to 14 residues. Trimming removed 0 bases from V and 4 bases from J; junction bases left unmatched: 1. In DNA, the CDR3 is TGCGCCAGCAGCTTGGACAGGGGAGGAAACACCATATATTTT. Translated: CASSLDRGGNTIYF.

The chain uses TRBV5-4 and TRBJ1-1; TRBD1 aligns across 9 bases. The CDR3 contains 14 residues. The V and J ends lost 4 bases and 4 bases, in that order; junction bases with no gene match: 5. CDR1 and CDR2 from the germline V gene are SGHNT and YYREEE (reference sequence). The CDR3 spells CASSTQTGGTEAFF. CDR3 DNA: TGTGCCAGCAGCACTCAGACAGGGGGCACTGAAGCTTTCTTT.

This chain joins TRBV28 and TRBJ2-3; TRBD2 matches 8 bases. The ends lost 1 base at V and 6 bases at J; junction bases unmatched: 12. The CDR3 is made up of 17 amino acids. CDR1 and CDR2 (germline): MDHEN, SYDVKM. CDR3 loop: CASSLLSGSGRSDTQYF. For the CDR3, the DNA is TGTGCCAGCAGTTTATTAAGTGGGAGCGGGAGATCCGATACGCAGTATTTT.

The chain recombines TRBV20-1 with TRBJ1-2, with D possibly being TRBD1 (5 bases). Germline V gene data show CDR1 as DFQATT and CDR2 as SNEGSKA (reference sequence). Trimming stripped 3 bases from V and 8 bases from J, with 19 bases between. The CDR3 contains 14 residues. The CDR3 region is CSASGSTVLLGYTF. The CDR3 DNA reads TGCAGTGCTAGTGGTTCGACAGTCCTATTGGGCTACACCTTC.

This clone was observed a handful of times. The chain has TRBV7-6 and TRBJ1-1; TRBD1 might be the D (5 bases). The V gene lost 1 base and the J gene lost 5 bases, with 8 bases spanning the gap. CDR3 length: 13 residues. CDR1 and CDR2 from the germline V gene are SGHVS and FNYEAQ. CDR3 region: CASSLGAGTEAFF. In DNA, the CDR3 is TGTGCCAGCAGCTTAGGAGCAGGGACTGAAGCTTTCTTT.

In regard to this clone: The same CDR3 also results from other DNA sequences found in this sample. The rearrangement links TRBV6-5 to TRBJ1-5, with unresolved D. V gave up 6 bases and J gave up 4 bases, with 7 bases separating them. The germline gives CDR1 MNHEY, CDR2 SVGAGI. The CDR3 contains 12 residues. The CDR3 coding sequence is TGTGCCAGCAGCCCCCTAAATCAGCCCCAGCATTTT. Translated, it gives CASSPLNQPQHF.

This chain joins TRBV7-9 and TRBJ2-3; no firm D call. V lost 5 bases to trimming and J lost 1 base, with 4 bases between them. Germline CDR1 is SEHNR and CDR2 is FQNEAQ (reference sequence). The CDR3 is 12 residues long. The CDR3 reads CASSQGTDTQYF. The CDR3 nucleotides read TGTGCCAGCAGCCAGGGCACAGATACGCAGTATTTT.

This clone has only one observation. The V call is TRBV20-1, the J call TRBJ1-2; D gene unclear. V lost 6 bases and J lost 4, with 9 bases in between. From germline, CDR1 is DFQATT and CDR2 SNEGSKA (reference sequence). The CDR3 consists of 11 residues. DNA of the CDR3: TGCAGTGCCCCCCCCCTCTATGGCTACACCTTC. It yields the protein CSAPPLYGYTF.

This clone was recorded a few times. The chain recombines TRBV7-6 with TRBJ2-7; D gene uncertain. The CDR3 is made up of 14 amino acids. V lost 5 bases and J 1 base, leaving 12 bases between the germline ends. Germline-derived CDR1 and CDR2 are SGHVS and FNYEAQ. The CDR3 loop is CASSPSTASYEQYF. The CDR3 DNA is TGTGCCAGCAGCCCCTCGACTGCGTCCTACGAGCAGTACTTC.

The V gene is TRBV2, the J gene TRBJ2-1, with TRBD2 identical over 7 bases. With V trimmed by 11 bases and J by 3 bases, 7 bases remained unmatched. The germline V gene encodes CDR1 SNHLY and CDR2 FYNNEI. This CDR3 comprises 13 residues. CDR3 residues: CASLAEHYNEQFF. CDR3 DNA sequence: TGTGCCTCTCTAGCGGAGCACTACAATGAGCAGTTCTTC.

The CDR3 spells CASSQERLAYEQYF. CDR3 coding DNA: TGTGCCAGCAGCCAAGAGCGGCTAGCCTACGAGCAGTACTTC. The rearrangement links TRBV4-2 to TRBJ2-7; D not resolved. V lost 0 bases, J lost 2 bases, and 8 bases lay in between. Per germline, CDR1 LGHNA and CDR2 YNFKEQ. The CDR3 is made up of 14 amino acids.

The chain employs TRBV7-6 and TRBJ2-2; perhaps TRBD2 as D (6 bases). CDR1 and CDR2 from the germline V gene are SGHVS and FNYEAQ. The CDR3 runs 16 residues. The V end was cut by 5 bases, the J end by 0 bases, with 13 bases between. CDR3 region: CASSQTGGSNTGELFF. CDR3 bases: TGTGCCAGCAGCCAAACCGGGGGTTCGAACACCGGGGAGCTGTTTTTT.

This sequence joins TRBV27 and TRBJ2-3, with 13 bases that match TRBD2. The CDR3 sequence is 15 residues long. CDR1 is MNHEY, CDR2 SMNVEV, per germline (reference sequence). With 3 bases clipped from V and 4 bases from J, the junction kept 1 base outside the gene matches. CDR3 sequence: CASSFGLAGADTQYF. DNA for the CDR3: TGTGCCAGCAGTTTTGGACTAGCGGGAGCAGATACGCAGTATTTT.